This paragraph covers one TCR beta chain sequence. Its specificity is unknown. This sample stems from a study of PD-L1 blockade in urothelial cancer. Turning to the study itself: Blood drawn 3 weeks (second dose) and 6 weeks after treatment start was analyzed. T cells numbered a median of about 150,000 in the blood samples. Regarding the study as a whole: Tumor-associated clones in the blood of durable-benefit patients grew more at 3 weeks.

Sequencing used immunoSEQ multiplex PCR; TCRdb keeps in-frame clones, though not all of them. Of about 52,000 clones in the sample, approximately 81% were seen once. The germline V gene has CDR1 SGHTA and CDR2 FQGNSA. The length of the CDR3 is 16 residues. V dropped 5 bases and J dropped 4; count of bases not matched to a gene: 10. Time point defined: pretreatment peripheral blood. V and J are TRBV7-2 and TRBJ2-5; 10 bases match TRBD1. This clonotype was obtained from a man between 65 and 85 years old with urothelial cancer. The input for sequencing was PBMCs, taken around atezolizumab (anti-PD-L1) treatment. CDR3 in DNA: TGTGCCAGCAGCGAACTCCGACAGGGGGCGGGAGAGACCCAGTACTTC. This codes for CASSELRQGAGETQYF.